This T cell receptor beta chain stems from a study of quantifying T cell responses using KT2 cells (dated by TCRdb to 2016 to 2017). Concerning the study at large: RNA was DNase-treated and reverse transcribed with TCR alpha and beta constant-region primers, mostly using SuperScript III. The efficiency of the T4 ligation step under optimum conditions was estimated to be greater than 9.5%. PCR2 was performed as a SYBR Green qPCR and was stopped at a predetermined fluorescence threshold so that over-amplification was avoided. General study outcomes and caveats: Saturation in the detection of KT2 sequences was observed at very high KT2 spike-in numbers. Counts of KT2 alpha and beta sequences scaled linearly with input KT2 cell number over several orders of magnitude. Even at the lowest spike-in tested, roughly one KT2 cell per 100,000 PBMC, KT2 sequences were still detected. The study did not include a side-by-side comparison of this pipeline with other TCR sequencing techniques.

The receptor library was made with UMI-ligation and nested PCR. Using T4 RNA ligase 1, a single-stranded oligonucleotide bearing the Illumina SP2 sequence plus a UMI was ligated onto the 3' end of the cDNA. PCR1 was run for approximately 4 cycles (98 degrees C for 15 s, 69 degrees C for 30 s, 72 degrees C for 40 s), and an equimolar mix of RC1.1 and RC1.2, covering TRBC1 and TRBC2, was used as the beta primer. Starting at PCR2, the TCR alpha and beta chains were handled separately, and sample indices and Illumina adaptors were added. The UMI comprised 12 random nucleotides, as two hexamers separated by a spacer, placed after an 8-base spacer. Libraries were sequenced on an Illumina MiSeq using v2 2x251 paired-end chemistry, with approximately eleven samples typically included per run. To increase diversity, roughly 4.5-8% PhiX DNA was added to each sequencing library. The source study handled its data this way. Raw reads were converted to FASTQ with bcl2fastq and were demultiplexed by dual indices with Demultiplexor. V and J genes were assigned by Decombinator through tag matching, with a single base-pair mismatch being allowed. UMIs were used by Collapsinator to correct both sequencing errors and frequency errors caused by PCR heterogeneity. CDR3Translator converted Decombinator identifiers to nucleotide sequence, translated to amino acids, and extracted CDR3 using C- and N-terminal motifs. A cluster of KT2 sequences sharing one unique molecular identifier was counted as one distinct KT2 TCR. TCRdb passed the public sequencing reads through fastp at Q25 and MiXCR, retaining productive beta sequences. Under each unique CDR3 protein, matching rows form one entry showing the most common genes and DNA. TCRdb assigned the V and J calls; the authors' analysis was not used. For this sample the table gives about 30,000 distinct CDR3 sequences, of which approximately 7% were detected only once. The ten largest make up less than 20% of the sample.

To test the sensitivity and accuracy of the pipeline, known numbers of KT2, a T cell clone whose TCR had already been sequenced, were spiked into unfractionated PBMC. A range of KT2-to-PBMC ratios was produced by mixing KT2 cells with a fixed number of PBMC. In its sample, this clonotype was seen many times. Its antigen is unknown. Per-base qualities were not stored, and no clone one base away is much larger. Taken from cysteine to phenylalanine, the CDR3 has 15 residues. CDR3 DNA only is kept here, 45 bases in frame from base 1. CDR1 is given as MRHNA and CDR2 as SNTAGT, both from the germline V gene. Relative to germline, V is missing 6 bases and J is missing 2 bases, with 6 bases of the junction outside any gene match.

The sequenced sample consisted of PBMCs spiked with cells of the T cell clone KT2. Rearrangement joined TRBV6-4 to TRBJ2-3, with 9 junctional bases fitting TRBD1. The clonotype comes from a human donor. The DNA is TGTGCCAGCAGACGACAGGGGGGCACCACAGATACGCAGTATTTT. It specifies CASRRQGGTTDTQYF.